Shown below are 3 T cell receptor beta chains from a single sample sequenced in a study of cytomegalovirus exposure and HLA in healthy donors. PCR was performed using 60 Vbeta and 13 Jbeta primers. Only in-frame clones appear in the TCRdb table, and some are missing; sequencing was by immunoSEQ multiplex PCR. The sample lists around 200,000 clones, 82% occurring once. The sample comprised PBMCs. Receptors originate from a middle-aged woman in good health and CMV-seronegative.

The chain employs TRBV7-3 and TRBJ2-2, with 9 bases matching TRBD1. After removal of 1 base from V and 7 bases from J, the junction contained 4 bases not matched to a gene. CDR1 and CDR2 (germline): SGHTA, FQGTGA. The CDR3 spans 15 residues. The CDR3 reads CASSLNGQGFGELFF. CDR3 nucleotides: TGTGCCAGCAGCTTAAATGGACAGGGGTTCGGGGAGCTGTTTTTT.

The V gene is TRBV30, the J gene TRBJ1-6; 8 bases are shared with TRBD1. CDR3 length: 15 residues. CDR1 is GTSNPN, CDR2 SVGIG, per germline (reference sequence). After removal of 0 bases from V and 5 bases from J, the junction contained 3 bases not matched to a gene. The CDR3 sequence: CAWSVGQGNNSPLHF. In nucleotides, the CDR3 is TGTGCCTGGAGTGTTGGACAGGGTAATAATTCACCCCTCCACTTT.

Only a few counts were recorded for this clone. This rearrangement joins TRBV5-6 to TRBJ1-1; D gene uncertain. CDR1 is SGHDT and CDR2 is YYEEEE in the germline V gene. Trimming shortened V by 0 bases and J by 4 bases, and 10 bases separated the two germline ends. This CDR3 is built from 14 residues. The CDR3 is CASSLDRPSTEAFF. The DNA for the CDR3 is TGTGCCAGCAGCTTGGATCGTCCGAGCACTGAAGCTTTCTTT.